This T cell receptor beta chain was sequenced during a study of cytomegalovirus exposure and HLA in healthy donors. Clones were sequenced by immunoSEQ multiplex PCR, and TCRdb holds only the in-frame ones, with some missing. The sample carries fewer than 200,000 clones, roughly 96% recorded once. Germline CDR1 reads MNHNY; CDR2 reads SVGAGI (reference sequence). V was pared by 2 bases and J by 7 bases, with 20 bases between. CDR3 length: 16 residues. The rearrangement uses TRBV6-6 and TRBJ1-2; no reliable D call. The clonotype comes from a woman younger than 30 in good health and CMV-seronegative. The sample taken for sequencing was PBMCs. DNA for the CDR3: TGTGCCAGCAGTTACCAGGTGTCCCTTGGGCTCTCTGGCTACACCTTC. Protein sequence: CASSYQVSLGLSGYTF.